One sample yielded the 32 T cell receptor beta chains listed below, sequenced in a study of graft-versus-host responses after intestinal transplantation. Clones were sequenced by immunoSEQ multiplex PCR, and TCRdb holds only the in-frame ones, with some missing. In the table there are over 60,000 clones, roughly 92% of which are singletons. The sample consisted of bone marrow, taken approximately 740 days after intestinal transplantation. Every receptor here comes from a human patient who received an intestinal transplant, so some T cells may come from the graft donor.

V and J are TRBV18 and TRBJ2-5, with D possibly matching TRBD1 (5 bases). Germline-derived CDR1 and CDR2 are KGHSH and LQKENI. The CDR3 covers 13 residues. V shed 4 bases and J shed 2 bases, with 8 bases lying between them. CDR3 sequence (DNA): TGTGCCAGCTCACAAACAGGACAAGAGACCCAGTACTTC. Its protein product is CASSQTGQETQYF.

The chain carries TRBV5-1 and TRBJ1-3, with D possibly matching TRBD1 (5 bases). V was pared by 4 bases and J by 3 bases, with 11 bases between. Germline values: CDR1 SGHRS, CDR2 YFSETQ. This CDR3 has 14 amino acids. CDR3 residues: CASSEAGVGNTIYF. The CDR3 DNA follows: TGCGCCAGCAGCGAAGCGGGGGTTGGAAACACCATATATTTT.

This chain links TRBV6-1 with TRBJ2-7; a possible D gene is TRBD2 (7 bases). The CDR3 runs to 14 residues. Trimming removed 8 bases at V and 4 bases at J, with 18 bases between. Germline V gene sequence: CDR1 MNHNS, CDR2 SASEGT. The CDR3: CASGIGGPTYEQYF. CDR3 DNA: TGTGCCAGCGGTATCGGGGGGCCGACTTACGAGCAGTACTTC.

The J gene is TRBJ1-1, the V gene TRBV6-5; D possibly corresponds to TRBD1 (6 bases). In germline, CDR1 is MNHEY, CDR2 SVGAGI. The CDR3 sequence is 13 residues long. Between the trimmed V and J ends, which lost 5 bases and 5 bases, there was a span of 12 bases. As DNA, the CDR3 is TGTGCCAGCAGTGCCAGGGGAATGACTGAAGCTTTCTTT. Amino acids: CASSARGMTEAFF.

This sequence joins TRBV6-5 and TRBJ2-7; TRBD1 might be the D (5 bases). V was clipped by 2 bases and J by 4 bases, with 9 bases between them. The CDR3 loop spans 13 amino acids. CDR1 and CDR2 (germline): MNHEY, SVGAGI. The CDR3 nucleotides read TGTGCCAGCAGTTACGATAGGGGTTACGAGCAGTACTTC. Translating it yields CASSYDRGYEQYF.

In its sample, this clone was seen once. The chain's CDR3 is CSVEGFRGTYEQYF. The CDR3 nucleotides read TGCAGCGTTGAAGGCTTTAGGGGGACCTACGAGCAGTACTTC. V and J are TRBV29-1 and TRBJ2-7, with D perhaps matching TRBD1 (6 bases). Germline lookup yields CDR1 SQVTM and CDR2 ANQGSEA. Trimming shortened V by 1 base and J by 2 bases, and 12 bases separated the two germline ends. The CDR3 totals 14 residues.

V is TRBV7-9 and J is TRBJ2-2; 8 bases align to TRBD1. The germline gives CDR1 SEHNR, CDR2 FQNEAQ (reference sequence). Germline trimming cut 5 bases from V and 6 bases from J; bases unmatched to any gene: 8. The length of the CDR3 is 15 residues. This CDR3 reads CASSEYSGGPGELFF. The CDR3 coding sequence is TGTGCCAGCAGCGAATACTCAGGGGGCCCCGGGGAGCTGTTTTTT. Combining the CDR3 with reference TRBV7-9 and TRBJ2-2 gives the whole variable domain DTGVSQNPRHKITKRGQNVTFRCDPISEHNRLYWYRQTLGQGPEFLTYFQNEAQLEKSRLLSDRFSAERPKGSFSTLEIQRTEQGDSAMYLCASSEYSGGPGELFFGEGSRLTVL.

The chain has TRBV15 and TRBJ1-1; D not resolved. Deletions cut 4 bases from V and 0 bases from J, with 12 bases between. The CDR3 loop spans 15 amino acids. Germline V CDR1 and CDR2: LNHNV, YYDKDF (reference sequence). CDR3 DNA sequence: TGTGCCACCAGCACAGAAGACGGGATGAACACTGAAGCTTTCTTT. This encodes CATSTEDGMNTEAFF.

The V and J genes are TRBV20-1 and TRBJ2-7, with no clear D. Germline CDR1 is DFQATT and CDR2 is SNEGSKA (reference sequence). V was cut by 6 bases and J by 6 bases, with 12 bases left in between. This CDR3 is 11 amino acids long. CDR3 nucleotides: TGCAGTGCGAGTCTTCCTGGCGAGCAGTACTTC. Its protein product is CSASLPGEQYF.

The chain is built from TRBV5-1 and TRBJ1-5; TRBD1 is a possible D gene (5 bases). The V end was cut by 5 bases, the J end by 0 bases, with 12 bases between. This CDR3 has 15 residues. The germline V gene encodes CDR1 SGHRS and CDR2 YFSETQ. This CDR3 is CASRVGTGSNQPQHF. In DNA, the CDR3 is TGCGCCAGCAGGGTTGGGACGGGTAGCAATCAGCCCCAGCATTTT.

The DNA for the CDR3 is TGTGCCAGCAGCTTCCCCCGGCAGGCATCATCAGATACGCAGTATTTT. It encodes CASSFPRQASSDTQYF. This chain uses TRBV7-9 with TRBJ2-3; no definite D call. Trimming removed 3 bases from V and 4 bases from J, with 17 bases in between. The CDR3 runs to 16 residues. The V gene's germline CDR1 is SEHNR and CDR2 FQNEAQ (reference sequence).

The rearrangement uses TRBV5-4 and TRBJ2-3; D gene uncertain. The CDR3 is made up of 13 amino acids. Per germline, CDR1 SGHNT and CDR2 YYREEE (reference sequence). Trimming removed 0 bases from V and 1 base from J, with 3 bases in between. CDR3 DNA: TGTGCCAGCAGCTTGGCAGGCACAGATACGCAGTATTTT. Translated, it gives CASSLAGTDTQYF. Drawing the rest from reference TRBV5-4 and TRBJ2-3, the complete variable domain is ETGVTQSPTHLIKTRGQQVTLRCSSQSGHNTVSWYQQALGQGPQFIFQYYREEENGRGNFPPRFSGLQFPNYSSELNVNALELDDSALYLCASSLAGTDTQYFGPGTRLTVL.

Points on this clone: The sample holds other DNA sequences that translate to the same CDR3. The gene calls are TRBV27 and TRBJ2-1, with TRBD1 matching 10 bases. The CDR3 has 14 amino acids. V shed 6 bases, J shed 3 bases, and the junction held 2 bases outside the gene matches. Per the germline V gene, CDR1 is MNHEY and CDR2 is SMNVEV (reference sequence). The CDR3: CASSRDRGYNEQFF. The DNA of the CDR3 is TGTGCCAGCAGCAGGGACAGGGGCTACAATGAGCAGTTCTTC.

The V call is TRBV4-1, the J call TRBJ1-1; TRBD1 agrees at 8 bases. CDR3 length: 14 residues. Looked up from germline, CDR1 is MGHRA and CDR2 is YSYEKL. J was trimmed by 4 bases and V by 1 base; bases with no gene match: 2. For the CDR3, the DNA is TGCGCCAGCAGCCAAGCTACAGGGGGCACTGAAGCTTTCTTT. Its protein product is CASSQATGGTEAFF.

Here the CDR3 reads CALGLAGQETQYF. The CDR3 DNA is TGTGCCTTAGGACTAGCGGGGCAAGAGACCCAGTACTTC. V usage is TRBV19 and J usage is TRBJ2-5; 12 positions agree with TRBD2. The germline V gene encodes CDR1 LNHDA and CDR2 SQIVND (reference sequence). With 11 bases clipped from V and 2 bases from J, the junction kept 3 bases outside the gene matches. The CDR3 has 13 residues.

This clone appeared a single time. This chain links TRBV5-4 with TRBJ1-2; no firm D call. Trimming shortened V by 1 base and J by 5 bases, and 18 bases separated the two germline ends. The CDR3 contains 16 residues. Germline lookup yields CDR1 SGHNT and CDR2 YYREEE (reference sequence). CDR3 sequence (DNA): TGTGCCAGCAGCTTGACCTCTGGACGCCTGCTTTATGGCTACACCTTC. Residues: CASSLTSGRLLYGYTF.

The gene calls are TRBV25-1 and TRBJ1-2; D is uncertain. The germline V and J ends were trimmed by 3 bases and 4 bases, with 6 bases remaining between them. Germline values: CDR1 MGHDK, CDR2 SYGVNS. The CDR3 runs 12 residues. In nucleotides, the CDR3 is TGTGCCAGCAGTGACCCGGGCTATGGCTACACCTTC. Its protein is CASSDPGYGYTF.

The J gene is TRBJ1-6, the V gene TRBV27; TRBD1 matches 7 bases. Per the germline V gene, CDR1 is MNHEY and CDR2 is SMNVEV (reference sequence). The CDR3 consists of 15 residues. J was trimmed by 6 bases and V by 2 bases; bases with no gene match: 4. The CDR3 DNA is TGTGCCAGCAGTTTAGACAGGGACGGTAATTCACCCCTCCACTTT. This sequence encodes CASSLDRDGNSPLHF.

The genes are TRBV6-1 and TRBJ1-2, with 11 bases aligning to TRBD1. V lost 3 bases to trimming and J lost 4 bases; unmatched junction nucleotides: 7. Germline lookup yields CDR1 MNHNS and CDR2 SASEGT. The CDR3 consists of 16 residues. The CDR3 spells CASSDGDRGGSYGYTF. CDR3 in DNA: TGTGCCAGCAGTGATGGGGACAGGGGGGGGTCCTATGGCTACACCTTC.

The chain joins TRBV7-3 to TRBJ2-7; 13 bases are a match to TRBD2. CDR1 and CDR2 from the germline V gene are SGHTA and FQGTGA. The CDR3 extends over 16 amino acids. V gave up 4 bases and J gave up 8 bases; unmatched junction bases: 11. For the CDR3, the DNA is TGTGCCAGCAGCTCCCGACTAGCGGGAGGCCTTTGGAAGCAGTACTTC. Protein product: CASSSRLAGGLWKQYF.

The DNA of the CDR3 is TGTGCCAGAACACGGAAGAACACTGAAGCTTTCTTT. Translation gives CARTRKNTEAFF. This rearrangement joins TRBV5-3 to TRBJ1-1, with D hard to call. TRBV5-3 is an ORF, and what it does is uncertain. The CDR3 is 12 residues long. V shed 6 bases and J shed 1 base, with 7 bases lying between them.

The rearrangement joins TRBV6-5 to TRBJ1-2; 8 nucleotides agree with TRBD1. Germline V gene lookup returns CDR1 MNHEY and CDR2 SVGAGI. This CDR3 spans 14 amino acids. The V gene end was trimmed by 4 bases and the J gene end by 7 bases; junction bases not matched to a gene: 8. The CDR3 coding sequence is TGTGCCAGCAGTTCCGGACAGGGAGATGGTGGCTACACCTTC. This sequence encodes CASSSGQGDGGYTF.

This chain links TRBV23-1 with TRBJ2-1; D is unclear. TRBV23-1 belongs to the ORF category, with a function that is uncertain. The CDR3 runs 17 residues. Trimming took 2 bases from V and 6 from J, leaving 20 bases between them. As DNA, the CDR3 is TGCGCCAGCAGTCAAAGGTGGGTACAGACACAAAGCAATGAGCAGTTCTTC. It is translated as CASSQRWVQTQSNEQFF.

The gene calls are TRBV28 and TRBJ2-7, with D tentatively TRBD1 or TRBD2 (5 bases each). The better agreement between TRBJ2-5 and the DNA end casts doubt on the J call. CDR3 length equals 14 residues. The V gene's germline CDR1 is MDHEN and CDR2 SYDVKM. CDR3 region: CASSTRDPGGTQYF. As DNA, the CDR3 is TGTGCCAGCAGTACCCGGGACCCTGGGGGGACCCAGTACTTC.

The V gene is TRBV7-2, the J gene TRBJ1-4, with D possibly being TRBD1 (6 bases). The germline V and J ends were trimmed by 3 bases and 11 bases, with 7 bases remaining between them. Germline V gives CDR1 SGHTA, CDR2 FQGNSA. The CDR3 covers 11 residues. CDR3 region: CASSFQGKLFF. The CDR3 nucleotides are TGTGCCAGCAGCTTCCAGGGGAAACTGTTTTTT.

The chain joins TRBV2 to TRBJ2-7; 8 bases match TRBD1. The junction had 5 bases not matched to a gene; V was cut back by 6 bases and J by 4 bases. Germline-derived CDR1 and CDR2 are SNHLY and FYNNEI. The CDR3 length is 13 residues. The DNA of the CDR3 is TGTGCCAGCAGACAGGGGGAATTGTACGAGCAGTACTTC. Its protein product is CASRQGELYEQYF.

The genes are TRBV6-5 and TRBJ2-1; D not certain. CDR3 size: 15 residues. Germline V gives CDR1 MNHEY, CDR2 SVGAGI. V lost 0 bases and J 5 bases, leaving 11 bases between the germline ends. Here the CDR3 DNA reads TGTGCCAGCAGTTACTCGGCCGAACAGCACAATGAGCAGTTCTTC. It yields the protein CASSYSAEQHNEQFF.

V and J are TRBV18 and TRBJ2-1; 9 bases line up with TRBD2. Looked up from germline, CDR1 is KGHSH and CDR2 is LQKENI. Trimming cost V 3 bases and J 3 bases; bases outside gene matches: 0. This CDR3 is 14 amino acids long. In DNA, the CDR3 is TGTGCCAGCTCACCTAGCGGGGGCTACAATGAGCAGTTCTTC. The encoded protein is CASSPSGGYNEQFF.

This clone was seen only a few times. The CDR3 region has the DNA TGTGCCAGCAGTGGATCCAACTCTGGGACCCAGTACTTC. Translation gives CASSGSNSGTQYF. V gene TRBV2 combines with J gene TRBJ2-5; D unresolved. The germline V and J ends were trimmed by 4 bases and 7 bases, with 13 bases remaining between them. The CDR3 length is 13 residues. Looked up from germline, CDR1 is SNHLY and CDR2 is FYNNEI. Looking up the rest from reference TRBV2 and TRBJ2-5 gives the full variable domain: EPEVTQTPSHQVTQMGQEVILRCVPISNHLYFYWYRQILGQKVEFLVSFYNNEISEKSEIFDDQFSVERPDGSNFTLKIRSTKLEDSAMYFCASSGSNSGTQYFGPGTRLLVL.

The CDR3 coding sequence is TGTGCCAGCAGTTACTCGAATGCCTACAATGAGCAGTTCTTC. Translating gives CASSYSNAYNEQFF. This rearrangement joins TRBV6-5 to TRBJ2-1, with D unclear. The CDR3 length is 14 residues. Germline-derived CDR1 and CDR2 are MNHEY and SVGAGI. Trimming cost V 0 bases and J 2 bases, with 5 bases left between them.

The gene calls are TRBV5-1 and TRBJ2-1; 11 nucleotides line up with TRBD2. The ends lost 3 bases at V and 9 bases at J; junction bases unmatched: 5. The germline V gene has CDR1 SGHRS and CDR2 YFSETQ. The CDR3 length is 14 residues. CDR3 region: CASSYTGTSGEQFF. CDR3 in DNA: TGCGCCAGCAGCTACACCGGGACTAGCGGTGAGCAGTTCTTC.

V and J are TRBV29-1 and TRBJ2-2; 7 nucleotides agree with TRBD1. Trimming at V came to 6 bases and at J to 4 bases, leaving 5 bases not matched to a gene. CDR1 and CDR2 from the germline V gene are SQVTM and ANQGSEA. The CDR3 has 13 residues. CDR3 amino acids: CSVRQGSTGELFF. The CDR3 bases are TGCAGCGTGAGACAGGGTAGCACCGGGGAGCTGTTTTTT.